These 17 T cell receptor beta chains came from one sample sequenced in a study of T cell changes during pregnancy in multiple sclerosis. Repertoires were generated with immunoSEQ multiplex PCR, while TCRdb's copy carries only in-frame clones and drops some. Here the sample spans roughly 30,000 clones, under 90% being singletons. Sample: CD8+ T cells from peripheral blood mononuclear cells, taken after pregnancy. These receptors were obtained from a female donor with multiple sclerosis, enrolled in a pregnancy study.

The chain recombines TRBV5-6 with TRBJ1-5, with 8 bases lining up with TRBD1. Germline V CDR1 and CDR2: SGHDT, YYEEEE. This CDR3 is 18 amino acids long. V lost 0 bases and J lost 0; bases outside the gene matches: 8. The CDR3 is CASSLAQGAGYSNQPQHF. CDR3 in DNA: TGTGCCAGCAGCTTGGCTCAGGGGGCCGGGTATAGCAATCAGCCCCAGCATTTT.

The chain employs TRBV5-1 and TRBJ1-1; 9 bases map to TRBD1. Germline V gene data show CDR1 as SGHRS and CDR2 as YFSETQ. J gave up 4 bases and V 6 bases, and 7 bases lay outside the gene matches. The CDR3 runs to 14 residues. The CDR3 spells CASNYRGRSTEAFF. CDR3 nucleotide sequence: TGCGCCAGCAACTACAGGGGGCGATCCACTGAAGCTTTCTTT.

The rearrangement links TRBV27 to TRBJ2-7; no definite D call. Trimming removed 3 bases from V and 2 bases from J, with 8 bases in between. The germline gives CDR1 MNHEY, CDR2 SMNVEV (reference sequence). The CDR3 is made up of 13 amino acids. The chain's CDR3 is CASSFGLTYEQYF. For the CDR3, the DNA is TGTGCCAGCAGTTTTGGGCTCACCTACGAGCAGTACTTC.

This clone was observed a few times. The chain uses TRBV7-2 and TRBJ1-2; D is ambiguous. Deletions cut 8 bases from V and 8 bases from J, with 15 bases between. Germline values: CDR1 SGHTA, CDR2 FQGNSA. The CDR3 length is 12 residues. As DNA, the CDR3 is TGTGCCAGCCAAGGGAGTTGGAGAGGCTACACCTTC. Translated: CASQGSWRGYTF.

The chain is built from TRBV5-1 and TRBJ2-4, with D maybe TRBD1 (5 bases). The V gene lost 7 bases and the J gene lost 6 bases, with 17 bases spanning the gap. The CDR3 is 14 residues long. Per the germline V gene, CDR1 is SGHRS and CDR2 is YFSETQ. The CDR3 region has the DNA TGCGCCAGCTCCGAGCAGGGCGGTTCAAACATTCAGTACTTC. Translated, it gives CASSEQGGSNIQYF.

This clone was seen only a few times. The CDR3 DNA reads as TGCGCCAGCAGCTACGGACAGGGGGCCCCGCAGTACAATGAGCAGTTCTTC. Amino acids: CASSYGQGAPQYNEQFF. The rearrangement joins TRBV5-1 to TRBJ2-1, with 11 positions matching TRBD1. The CDR3 contains 17 residues. Trimming took 3 bases from V and 4 from J; bases not matched to a gene: 9. Germline-derived CDR1 and CDR2 are SGHRS and YFSETQ.

The J gene is TRBJ2-3, the V gene TRBV5-6, with D unresolved. The CDR3 extends over 12 amino acids. Trimming shortened V by 4 bases and J by 8 bases, and 11 bases separated the two germline ends. The germline gives CDR1 SGHDT, CDR2 YYEEEE. CDR3 DNA sequence: TGTGCCAGCAGCCCGGGTCCGGGTACGCAGTATTTT. Translating gives CASSPGPGTQYF. Full variable domain (rest looked up from reference TRBV5-6 and TRBJ2-3): DAGVTQSPTHLIKTRGQQVTLRCSPKSGHDTVSWYQQALGQGPQFIFQYYEEEERQRGNFPDRFSGHQFPNYSSELNVNALLLGDSALYLCASSPGPGTQYFGPGTRLTVL.

The rearrangement joins TRBV4-1 to TRBJ1-6; 8 nucleotides line up with TRBD1. V gave up 0 bases and J gave up 9 bases; unmatched junction bases: 7. Germline V gene data show CDR1 as MGHRA and CDR2 as YSYEKL. The CDR3 runs 16 residues. In DNA form, the CDR3 reads TGCGCCAGCAGCCAAGATGGACAGGGTCTTGGTTCACCCCTCCACTTT. Encoded protein: CASSQDGQGLGSPLHF.

The chain has TRBV28 and TRBJ2-6; D might be TRBD1 (5 bases). Trimming cost V 3 bases and J 4 bases, with 19 bases left between them. CDR1 and CDR2 (germline): MDHEN, SYDVKM. The CDR3 has 18 amino acids. The chain's CDR3 is CASSFVGWGQAGANVLTF. The CDR3 region has the DNA TGTGCCAGCAGTTTCGTAGGGTGGGGCCAGGCGGGGGCCAACGTCCTGACTTTC.

CDR3 sequence (DNA): TGTGCCAGCAGCTTGAGTGTTACCGGACTAGCGGGGGGGCGTCCGACAGATACGCAGTATTTT. Residues: CASSLSVTGLAGGRPTDTQYF. The chain has TRBV13 and TRBJ2-3; 15 bases line up with TRBD2. The CDR3 has 21 amino acids. Germline CDR1 and CDR2: PRHDT and FYEKMQ (reference sequence). V shed 3 bases, J shed 3 bases, and the junction held 16 bases outside the gene matches.

The rearrangement joins TRBV9 to TRBJ1-1, with 7 bases identical to TRBD1. The V gene's germline CDR1 is SGDLS and CDR2 YYNGEE. The V segment lost 4 bases and the J segment 8 bases; nucleotides outside the gene matches: 8. The CDR3 extends over 13 amino acids. For the CDR3, the DNA is TGTGCCAGCAGCACCGGAGGGGGCACCGAAGCTTTCTTT. Translation gives CASSTGGGTEAFF.

J is TRBJ2-7 and V is TRBV5-5; 10 nucleotides align to TRBD1. Germline V lookup: CDR1 SGHKS, CDR2 YYEKEE (reference sequence). V lost 0 bases and J lost 6; bases outside the gene matches: 6. The CDR3 totals 15 residues. The DNA of the CDR3 is TGTGCCAGCAGCTTGGGGGGACAGGGGACGGGCGAGCAGTACTTC. This translates into CASSLGGQGTGEQYF. Filled out from reference TRBV5-5 and TRBJ2-7, the complete variable domain reads DAGVTQSPTHLIKTRGQQVTLRCSPISGHKSVSWYQQVLGQGPQFIFQYYEKEERGRGNFPDRFSARQFPNYSSELNVNALLLGDSALYLCASSLGGQGTGEQYFGPGTRLTVT.

In this sample, this clone turned up a few times. The gene calls are TRBV30 and TRBJ1-6; a weak D match, TRBD1 (6 bases). Trimming left V 7 bases short and J 8 bases short, with 30 bases between. Germline CDR1 GTSNPN, CDR2 SVGIG (reference sequence). The CDR3 sequence is 18 residues long. CDR3 DNA sequence: TGTGCCTCGCTAGGGGGGGACACCTCCACCCGGATCGATTCACCCCTCCACTTT. Translating gives CASLGGDTSTRIDSPLHF. Looking up the rest from reference TRBV30 and TRBJ1-6 gives the full variable domain: SQTIHQWPATLVQPVGSPLSLECTVEGTSNPNLYWYRQAAGRGLQLLFYSVGIGQISSEVPQNLSASRPQDRQFILSSKKLLLSDSGFYLCASLGGDTSTRIDSPLHFGNGTRLTVT.

This chain links TRBV10-3 with TRBJ2-7, with 10 bases aligning to TRBD1. The CDR3 contains 16 residues. Germline CDR1 and CDR2: ENHRY and SYGVKD. The J segment lost 5 bases and the V segment lost 3 bases, leaving 10 bases of the junction unmatched. CDR3 in DNA: TGTGCCATCAGTGACGGAGGGGACAGGGGTAGGAACGAGCAGTACTTC. It codes for CAISDGGDRGRNEQYF.

The rearrangement joins TRBV2 to TRBJ2-7; possible D gene TRBD2, 5 bases. The CDR3 runs to 13 residues. V was trimmed by 7 bases and J by 2 bases, leaving 12 bases between them. The germline V gene encodes CDR1 SNHLY and CDR2 FYNNEI. The CDR3 here is CASINWETYEQYF. The CDR3 bases are TGTGCCAGCATAAATTGGGAGACCTACGAGCAGTACTTC. The full variable domain, in which reference TRBV2 and TRBJ2-7 provide the parts outside the CDR3, is EPEVTQTPSHQVTQMGQEVILRCVPISNHLYFYWYRQILGQKVEFLVSFYNNEISEKSEIFDDQFSVERPDGSNFTLKIRSTKLEDSAMYFCASINWETYEQYFGPGTRLTVT.

V is TRBV6-4 and J is TRBJ2-6; weak D call: TRBD1 (6 bases). This CDR3 region has 16 residues. The germline gives CDR1 MRHNA, CDR2 SNTAGT. Between the trimmed V and J ends, which lost 4 bases and 2 bases, there was a span of 12 bases. The CDR3 DNA reads TGTGCCAGCAGTGGGACAGCCAATACTGGGGCCAACGTCCTGACTTTC. Translation gives CASSGTANTGANVLTF.

This clone was observed a single time. The chain has TRBV29-1 and TRBJ1-1; D uncertain. The CDR3 consists of 13 residues. The germline V gene encodes CDR1 SQVTM and CDR2 ANQGSEA. V dropped 6 bases and J dropped 6 bases, with 17 bases sitting between them. CDR3: CSVAGGRLAEAFF. The CDR3 bases are TGCAGCGTCGCCGGAGGCAGGCTCGCTGAAGCTTTCTTT.